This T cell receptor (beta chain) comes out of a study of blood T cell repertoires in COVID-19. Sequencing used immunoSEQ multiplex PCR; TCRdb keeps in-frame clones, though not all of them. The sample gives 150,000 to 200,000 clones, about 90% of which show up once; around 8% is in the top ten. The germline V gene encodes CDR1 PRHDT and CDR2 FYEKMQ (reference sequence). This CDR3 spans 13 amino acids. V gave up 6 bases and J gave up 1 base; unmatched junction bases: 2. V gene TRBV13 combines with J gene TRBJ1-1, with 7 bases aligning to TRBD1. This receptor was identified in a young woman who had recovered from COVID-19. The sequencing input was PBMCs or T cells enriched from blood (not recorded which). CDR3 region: CASRYRGNTEAFF. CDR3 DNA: TGTGCCAGCAGATACAGGGGGAACACTGAAGCTTTCTTT.